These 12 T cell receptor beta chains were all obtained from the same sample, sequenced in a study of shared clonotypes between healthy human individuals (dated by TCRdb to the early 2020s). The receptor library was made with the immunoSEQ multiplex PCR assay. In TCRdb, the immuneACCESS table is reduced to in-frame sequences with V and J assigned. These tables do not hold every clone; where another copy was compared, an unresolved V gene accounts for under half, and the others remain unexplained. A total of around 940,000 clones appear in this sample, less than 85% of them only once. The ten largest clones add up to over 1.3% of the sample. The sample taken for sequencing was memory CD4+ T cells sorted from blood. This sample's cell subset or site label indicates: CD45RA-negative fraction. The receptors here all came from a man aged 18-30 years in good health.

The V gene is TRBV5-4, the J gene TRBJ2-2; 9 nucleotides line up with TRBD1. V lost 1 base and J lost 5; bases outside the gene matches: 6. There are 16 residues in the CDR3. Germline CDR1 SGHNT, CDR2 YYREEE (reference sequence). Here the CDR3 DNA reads TGTGCCAGCAGCTTGACAGGGACAGGGAAGACCGGGGAGCTGTTTTTT. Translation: CASSLTGTGKTGELFF.

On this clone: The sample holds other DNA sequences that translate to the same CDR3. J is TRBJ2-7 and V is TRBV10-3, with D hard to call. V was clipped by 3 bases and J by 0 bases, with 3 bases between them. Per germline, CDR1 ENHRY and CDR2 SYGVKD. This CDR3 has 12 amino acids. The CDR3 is CAISESSYEQYF. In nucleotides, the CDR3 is TGTGCCATCAGTGAATCCTCCTACGAGCAGTACTTC.

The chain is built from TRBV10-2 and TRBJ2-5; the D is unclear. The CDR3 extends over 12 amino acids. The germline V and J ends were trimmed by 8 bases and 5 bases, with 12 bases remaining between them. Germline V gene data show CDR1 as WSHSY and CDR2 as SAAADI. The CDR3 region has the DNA TGCGCCAGCTCCTTACAGATGGAGACCCAGTACTTC. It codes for CASSLQMETQYF.

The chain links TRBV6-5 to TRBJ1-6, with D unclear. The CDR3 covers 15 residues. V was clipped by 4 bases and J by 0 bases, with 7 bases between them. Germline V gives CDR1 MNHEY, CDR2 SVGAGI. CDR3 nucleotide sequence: TGTGCCAGCAGTTTGGAGAGCTCCTATAATTCACCCCTCCACTTT. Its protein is CASSLESSYNSPLHF.

DNA of the CDR3: TGTGCCAGTAACCCGGGGAGGAGCAATAATTCACCCCTCCACTTT. Translated, it gives CASNPGRSNNSPLHF. V usage is TRBV2 and J usage is TRBJ1-6; D is uncertain. Deletions cut 9 bases from V and 5 bases from J, with 17 bases between. This CDR3 is built from 15 residues. Per the germline V gene, CDR1 is SNHLY and CDR2 is FYNNEI.

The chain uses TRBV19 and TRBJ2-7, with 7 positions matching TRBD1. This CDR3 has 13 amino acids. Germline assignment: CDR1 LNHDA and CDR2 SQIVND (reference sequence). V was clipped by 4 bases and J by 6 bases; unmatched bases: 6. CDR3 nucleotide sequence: TGTGCCAGTAGTAGCAGCAGGGGGACCGAGCAGTACTTC. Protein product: CASSSSRGTEQYF.

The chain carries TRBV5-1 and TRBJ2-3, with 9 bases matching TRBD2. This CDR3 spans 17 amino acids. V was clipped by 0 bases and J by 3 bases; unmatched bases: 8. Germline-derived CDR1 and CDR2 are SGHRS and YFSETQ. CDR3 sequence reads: CASSLARLAGRTDTQYF. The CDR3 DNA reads TGCGCCAGCAGCTTGGCTCGTCTAGCGGGACGGACAGATACGCAGTATTTT.

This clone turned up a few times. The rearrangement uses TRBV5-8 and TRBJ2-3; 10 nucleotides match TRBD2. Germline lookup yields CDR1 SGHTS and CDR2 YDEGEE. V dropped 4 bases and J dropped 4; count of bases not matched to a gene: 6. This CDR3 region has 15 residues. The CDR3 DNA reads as TGTGCCAGCAGCCTGAGCGGGGGGGCATCAGATACGCAGTATTTT. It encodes CASSLSGGASDTQYF.

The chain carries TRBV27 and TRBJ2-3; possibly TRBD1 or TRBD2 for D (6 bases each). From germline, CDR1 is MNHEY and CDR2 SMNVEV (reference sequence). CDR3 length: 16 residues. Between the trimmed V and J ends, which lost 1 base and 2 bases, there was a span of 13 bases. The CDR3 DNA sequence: TGTGCCAGCAGTTTATACCTCGGGGGCGCCACAGATACGCAGTATTTT. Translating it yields CASSLYLGGATDTQYF.

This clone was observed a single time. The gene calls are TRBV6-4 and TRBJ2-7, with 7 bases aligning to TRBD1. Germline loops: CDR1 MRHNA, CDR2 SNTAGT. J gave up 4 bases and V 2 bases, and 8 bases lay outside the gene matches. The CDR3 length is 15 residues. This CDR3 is CASSDLRDSLYEQYF. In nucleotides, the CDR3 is TGTGCCAGCAGTGACCTTCGGGACAGTTTATACGAGCAGTACTTC.

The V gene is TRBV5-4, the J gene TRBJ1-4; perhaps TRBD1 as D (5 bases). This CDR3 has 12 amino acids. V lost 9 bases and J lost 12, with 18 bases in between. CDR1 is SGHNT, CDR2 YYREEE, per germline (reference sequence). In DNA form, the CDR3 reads TGTGCCATCCGGGCAGGGAACGGTCAACTGTTTTTT. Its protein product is CAIRAGNGQLFF.

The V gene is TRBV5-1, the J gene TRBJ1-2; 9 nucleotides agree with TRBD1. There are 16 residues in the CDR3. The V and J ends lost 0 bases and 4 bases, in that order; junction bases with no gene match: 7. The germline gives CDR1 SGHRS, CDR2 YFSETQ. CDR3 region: CASSLDTTGGFYGYTF. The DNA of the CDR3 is TGCGCCAGCAGCTTGGATACTACAGGGGGCTTCTATGGCTACACCTTC. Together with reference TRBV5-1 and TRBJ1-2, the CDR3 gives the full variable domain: KAGVTQTPRYLIKTRGQQVTLSCSPISGHRSVSWYQQTPGQGLQFLFEYFSETQRNKGNFPGRFSGRQFSNSRSEMNVSTLELGDSALYLCASSLDTTGGFYGYTFGSGTRLTVV.